The clone carrying this TCR beta chain was detected a few times. MiXCR, applied by TCRdb to the 5' RACE reads, yields one record per CDR3 protein. The table has about 180,000 distinct CDR3 sequences, about 18% seen once. This sample was included in a study of T-cell memory formation after mild COVID-19. Background on the study: Among the donors, TCR clusters were largely specific to each donor.

The V and J ends lost 6 bases and 7 bases respectively, with 15 bases between them. Germline CDR1 is DFQATT and CDR2 is SNEGSKA (reference sequence). The CDR3 extends over 12 amino acids. The clonotype comes from a man aged 18 to 29 who had mild COVID-19 (a few samples of this study predate the infection). Cell type and time point are not known. This chain connects TRBV20-1 to TRBJ1-1; TRBD1 is a possible D gene (6 bases). Sequencing was done on a sample of PBMCs or a T cell subset sorted from them (not recorded which). The CDR3 nucleotides are TGCAGTGCCCCCCTTAGGGGGTATGAAGCTTTCTTT. Translated, it gives CSAPLRGYEAFF.